This T cell receptor (beta chain) was profiled in a study of T-cell memory formation after mild COVID-19. TCRdb reprocessed the 5' RACE reads via MiXCR and lists one record per CDR3 protein. The data contain about 440,000 distinct CDR3 sequences, around 20% of them singletons. Study-level points and caveats: Shrinking CD4+ clones were chiefly CM and EM; CD8+ ones were chiefly EMRA. Memory cells collected pre-infection included some clones that later responded, suggesting cross-reactive memory joined.

Trimming took off 7 bases at V and 1 base at J, with 11 bases between the two ends. Germline assignment: CDR1 SGHVS and CDR2 FNYEAQ. This CDR3 comprises 13 residues. About this clonotype: Its antigen is currently unknown.

The gene calls are TRBV7-6 and TRBJ2-7, with D tentatively TRBD1 or TRBD2 (5 bases each). This clonotype was sampled from an adult woman who had mild COVID-19 (a few samples of this study predate the infection). Cell type and time point are not known. The sample comprised PBMCs or a T cell subset sorted from them (not recorded which). The CDR3 coding sequence is TGTGCCAGCACCCTTGGGGGTTCCTACGAGCAGTACTTC. It translates to CASTLGGSYEQYF. The full variable domain, rest sourced from reference TRBV7-6 and TRBJ2-7, is GAGVSQSPRYKVTKRGQDVALRCDPISGHVSLYWYRQALGQGPEFLTYFNYEAQQDKSGLPNDRFSAERPEGSISTLTIQRTEQRDSAMYRCASTLGGSYEQYFGPGTRLTVT.